These T cell receptor beta chains were read from a single sample in a study of blood T cells in healthy people across ages. TCRdb processed the 5' RACE reads anew with MiXCR; each CDR3 protein has one entry. The repertoire holds fewer than 2 million distinct CDR3 sequences, about two fifths seen once, with 20% to 25% in the top ten. The sample taken for sequencing was blood. The origin of the receptors is a human donor in good health. Each CDR3 is given with its conserved first and last residue. A D gene is named only where the DNA matches it firmly. Clone size is not always given. Where it is, it says once, few, many or a class for expanded clones.

v_gene	d_gene	j_gene	abundance	CDR3nt	CDR3aa
TRBV27	-	TRBJ1-2	few	TGTGCCAGCAGTTTCGGTCTTGCGGATGGCTACACCTTC	CASSFGLADGYTF
TRBV7-8	-	TRBJ2-5	few	TGTGCCAGCAGCTTAATGGCTAGACCACACCAAGAGACCCAGTACTTC	CASSLMARPHQETQYF
TRBV5-1	TRBD1	TRBJ2-4	few	TGCGCCAGCAAAAGGGGACAGGGGCTAGCGGTGCAGTACTTC	CASKRGQGLAVQYF
TRBV5-6	-	TRBJ2-3	few	TGTGCCAGCAGCTTGCAAGGAGCCCCTGATACGCAGTATTTT	CASSLQGAPDTQYF
TRBV20-1	-	TRBJ2-7	-	TGCAGTGCTAGAAGGCGTCGGGGCGTCTACGAGCAGTACTTC	CSARRRRGVYEQYF
TRBV4-3	-	TRBJ1-1	-	TGCGCCAGCAGCCAAGATTTAGCACTTTGGAACACTGAAGCTTTCTTT	CASSQDLALWNTEAFF
TRBV4-1	-	TRBJ2-1	few	TGCGCCAGCAGCCAAGACTCAGGAGCCTCCTACAATGAGCAGTTCTTC	CASSQDSGASYNEQFF
TRBV5-6	-	TRBJ2-5	few	TGTGCCAGCAGCTTCAGTGGGTGGGAGCAGTACTTC	CASSFSGWEQYF
TRBV20-1	-	TRBJ2-1	-	TGCAGTGCTAGAGTGGCGACAAATGAGCAGTTCTTC	CSARVATNEQFF
TRBV7-3	-	TRBJ2-3	-	TGTGCCAGCAGCCCCAAAACCGGGCCCCTACACACAGATACGCAGTATTTT	CASSPKTGPLHTDTQYF
TRBV29-1	-	TRBJ2-3	many	TGCAGCGTCGGAACAGGGATCAGGGCAGATACGCAGTATTTT	CSVGTGIRADTQYF
TRBV4-3	-	TRBJ2-7	few	TGCGCCAGCAGCCAAGAATGGGAATCCTACGAGCAGTACTTC	CASSQEWESYEQYF
TRBV6-4	TRBD1	TRBJ1-2	-	TGTGCCAGCAGTGTTCGGGACAGCTCTCTCCCTTATGGCTACACCTTC	CASSVRDSSLPYGYTF
TRBV28	-	TRBJ2-7	-	TGTGCCAGCAGTTTATCCCAGAACGAGCAGTACTTC	CASSLSQNEQYF
TRBV7-9	-	TRBJ2-1	-	TGTGCCAGCAGCACCACCTCATCGCAGGGTCTTGAGTACAATGAGCAGTTCTTC	CASSTTSSQGLEYNEQFF
TRBV12-3/TRBV12-4	TRBD2	TRBJ2-5	-	TGTGCCAGCAGCCCTTCTCGAGCGGGGGTTTTAGAGACCCAGTACTTC	CASSPSRAGVLETQYF
TRBV7-9	-	TRBJ2-3	few	TGTGCCAGCAGCATGAGGGTTTCCACAGATACGCAGTATTTT	CASSMRVSTDTQYF
TRBV7-9	-	TRBJ1-2	-	TGTGCCAGCAGTAGGGCAGGGGATCCCAACTATGGCTACACCTTC	CASSRAGDPNYGYTF
TRBV12-3/TRBV12-4	-	TRBJ1-6	-	TGTGCCAGTAACGTTGGGGTAGATAATTCACCCCTCCACTTT	CASNVGVDNSPLHF
TRBV2	TRBD1	TRBJ1-5	once	TGTGCCAGCAGGACAGGGTTTCATCAGCCCCAGCATTTT	CASRTGFHQPQHF
TRBV20-1	-	TRBJ2-7	few	TGCAGTGCTAGGAAGACCGCGAACGAGCAGTACTTC	CSARKTANEQYF
TRBV20-1	-	TRBJ1-5	once	TGCAGTGCTAGAGATAGAAGGTTCAATCAGCCCCGGCATTTT	CSARDRRFNQPRHF
TRBV6-2/TRBV6-3	-	TRBJ2-7	few	TGTGCCAGCAGTTATGGTTTGCGGGGGCAAGCATACGAGCAGTACTTC	CASSYGLRGQAYEQYF
TRBV7-9	TRBD2	TRBJ2-1	-	TGTGCCAGCAGCCCAATCGGGCGACTAGCGGGGTTCTTC	CASSPIGRLAGFF
TRBV29-1	TRBD2	TRBJ2-1	-	TGCAGCGTCCTGACTAGCGGGCCACGTTTGAACAATGAGCAGTTCTTC	CSVLTSGPRLNNEQFF
TRBV15	TRBD2	TRBJ2-5	-	TGTGCCACCAGCTATGGGACTAGCGGGGCCCAAGAGACCCAGTACTTC	CATSYGTSGAQETQYF
TRBV9	-	TRBJ2-3	-	TGTGCCAGCAGCGTAGGTTCGCAGTCCCTTAGCACAGATACGCAGTATTTT	CASSVGSQSLSTDTQYF
TRBV28	TRBD1	TRBJ2-7	-	TGTGCCAGCAGTTTAAGGACAGGGCTCGAGCAGTACTTC	CASSLRTGLEQYF
TRBV29-1	TRBD1	TRBJ2-5	-	TGCAGCGTTGAAACAGGGACAGGGGAGACCCAGTACTTC	CSVETGTGETQYF
TRBV28	-	TRBJ1-4	-	TGTGCCAGCAGTTTACCCGGGATAAGCGAAAAACTGTTTTTT	CASSLPGISEKLFF
TRBV9	TRBD2	TRBJ2-3	-	TGTGCCAGCAGCGCGGGGGGTTCCATACACACAGATACGCAGTATTTT	CASSAGGSIHTDTQYF
TRBV7-2	TRBD1	TRBJ1-1	-	TGTGCCAGCAGGCGCCGGGACAGTTGGAACACTGAAGCTTTCTTT	CASRRRDSWNTEAFF
TRBV12-3/TRBV12-4	-	TRBJ2-5	-	TGTGCCAGCACCCTCTTCGGGAGCCAAGAGACCCAGTACTTC	CASTLFGSQETQYF
TRBV7-2	-	TRBJ1-4	-	TGTGCCAGCAGACCGACAGCCTGGACTGAAAAACTGTTTTTT	CASRPTAWTEKLFF
TRBV5-6	-	TRBJ2-7	few	TGTGCCAGCAGCCGACGGACCAGTTGGGGATCCTACGAGCAGTACTTC	CASSRRTSWGSYEQYF
TRBV7-3	TRBD2	TRBJ2-1	-	TGTGCCAGCAGCCCTCTAGCGGGGACGTACGATGAGCAGTTCTTC	CASSPLAGTYDEQFF
TRBV7-3	-	TRBJ2-5	-	TGTGCCAGCAGCTTAGGGCCGGGACGCCAAGAGACCCAGTACTTC	CASSLGPGRQETQYF
TRBV20-1	-	TRBJ1-1	once	TGCAGTGCATTAGACAGATACACTGAAGCTTTCTTT	CSALDRYTEAFF
TRBV6-2/TRBV6-3	-	TRBJ1-5	few	TGTGCCAGCAGCAGTCTCGGACAGTCCTGGAATCAGCCCCAGCATTTT	CASSSLGQSWNQPQHF
TRBV4-3	TRBD1	TRBJ1-2	many	TGCGCCAGCAGCCAATTCGGGACAGATGGCTACACCTTC	CASSQFGTDGYTF
TRBV28	-	TRBJ2-7	-	TGTGCCACCAACGCCGGAAGCACCTACGAGCAGTACTTC	CATNAGSTYEQYF
TRBV20-1	-	TRBJ2-1	-	TGCAGTGCCCTCCCGGACTGGGATGAGCAGTTCTTC	CSALPDWDEQFF
TRBV24-1	-	TRBJ2-1	few	TGTGCCACCAGTGATTTGTCTTCTTCACGAAACAAGTTCTTC	CATSDLSSSRNKFF
TRBV5-1	TRBD1	TRBJ2-6	-	TGCGCCAGCAGCTTGGGGGCAGGGGGTTACTCGGGGGCCAACGTCCTGACTTTC	CASSLGAGGYSGANVLTF
TRBV20-1	-	TRBJ2-5	many	TGCAGTGCCTCCACAGAAGAGACCCAGTACTTC	CSASTEETQYF
TRBV5-1	-	TRBJ2-5	-	TGCACCAGCAAGGGTGAGGAGACCCAGTACTTC	CTSKGEETQYF
TRBV7-9	TRBD1	TRBJ2-1	-	TGTGCCAGCAGCTCGACAGGGGGCCTGAACTATGAGCAGTTCTTC	CASSSTGGLNYEQFF
TRBV7-9	-	TRBJ2-2	-	TGTGCCAGCAGCTTATTGACGAGCACGTGGGACACCGGGGAGCTGTTTTTT	CASSLLTSTWDTGELFF
TRBV4-3	-	TRBJ2-1	many	TGCGCCAGCAGCCAAGAACTGGGGTGGGGAAGGGAAAACAATGAGCAGTTCTTC	CASSQELGWGRENNEQFF
TRBV6-5	TRBD1	TRBJ2-1	-	TGTGCCAGCAGCAGCATCCTAGGACAGGGGCAGTTCTTC	CASSSILGQGQFF
TRBV27	-	TRBJ1-5	few	TGTGCCAGCAGCCACGGGCAGGGTCAGCCCCAGCATTTT	CASSHGQGQPQHF
TRBV6-6	-	TRBJ2-7	-	TGTGCCAGCAGTTACTCGAGGGACGGCGAGCAGTACTTC	CASSYSRDGEQYF
TRBV6-2/TRBV6-3	-	TRBJ1-1	-	TGTGCCGGCAGTAAACCGAACACTGAAGCTTTCTTT	CAGSKPNTEAFF
TRBV24-1	-	TRBJ2-1	few	TGTGCCACACAAGAGGACAATGAGCAGTTCTTC	CATQEDNEQFF
TRBV4-1	-	TRBJ1-1	-	TGCGCCAGTAGCCAATATTATGGTCCCGGGAGGGACACTGAAGCTTTCTTT	CASSQYYGPGRDTEAFF